This is a list of T cell receptor beta chains from one sample in a study of blood T cell repertoires in COVID-19. Data came from immunoSEQ multiplex PCR; TCRdb stores just in-frame clones and leaves some out. The sample yields 65,000 or so clones, approximately 86% seen once. The sample taken for sequencing was peripheral blood. Receptor source: a human donor with acute or convalescent COVID-19. The donor label of this sample is uncertain. The CDR3 runs from the conserved cysteine through the conserved F or W.

v_call: TRBV5-1; cdr3_aa: CASSLIRTSGGQGDTQYF
v_call: TRBV19; cdr3_aa: CASSPTGGFQPQHF
v_call: TRBV7-3; cdr3_aa: CASSVTGASYSPLHF
v_call: TRBV14; cdr3_aa: CASSPTRQSSGELFF
v_call: TRBV5-5; cdr3_aa: CASSRRPGAGGTNTGELFF
v_call: TRBV5-1; cdr3_aa: CASSLEASENVLTF
v_call: TRBV9; cdr3_aa: CASSVTTGVGSYNEQFF
v_call: TRBV4-3; cdr3_aa: CASSQFRGGEQYF
v_call: TRBV7-2; cdr3_aa: CASSSGPNTEAFF
v_call: TRBV5-5; cdr3_aa: CASSLTGQGRYGYTF
v_call: TRBV12-5; cdr3_aa: CASAYSGTYEQYF
v_call: TRBV7-2; cdr3_aa: CASSSPAGGNRNTIYF
v_call: TRBV5-1; cdr3_aa: CASSPGDLTGAQYF
v_call: TRBV6-5; cdr3_aa: CASTSGLAFYEQYF
v_call: TRBV10-1; cdr3_aa: CASTRSNNSPLHF
v_call: TRBV5-1; cdr3_aa: CASSRLEVNTGELFF
v_call: TRBV2; cdr3_aa: CASRMDRGRADTQYF
v_call: TRBV28; cdr3_aa: CASKLADTYNEQFF
v_call: TRBV10-3; cdr3_aa: CAISQFDRMNTEAFF
v_call: TRBV5-1; cdr3_aa: CASALQSSNTEAFF
v_call: TRBV3-1/TRBV3-2; cdr3_aa: CASSQDSSGPYEQYF
v_call: TRBV6-6; cdr3_aa: CASSYSQNTGELFF
v_call: TRBV10-1; cdr3_aa: CASSESGTGHRDEQFF
v_call: TRBV13; cdr3_aa: CASSLPSGRGTDTQYF
v_call: TRBV6-6; cdr3_aa: CASSPPRGGALIDGYTF
v_call: TRBV7-9; cdr3_aa: CASSFGENEQFF
v_call: TRBV28; cdr3_aa: CASSLLSGGAYNEQFF
v_call: TRBV12-3/TRBV12-4; cdr3_aa: CASSPGTGSLYF
v_call: TRBV5-5; cdr3_aa: CASSPGQGARTNEKLFF
v_call: TRBV2; cdr3_aa: CASSVGAGRSGNTIYF
v_call: TRBV19; cdr3_aa: CASSIRQAPGSYEQYF
v_call: TRBV18; cdr3_aa: CASSLTGSTYNSPLHF
v_call: TRBV6-6; cdr3_aa: CASSGEPGTGMSEQYF
v_call: TRBV28; cdr3_aa: CASSLAGTAAYGYTF
v_call: TRBV13; cdr3_aa: CASSLVTGGYEQYF
v_call: TRBV6-5; cdr3_aa: CASRYSVLSTDTQYF
v_call: TRBV19; cdr3_aa: CASSTLDRAMVQPQHF
v_call: TRBV3-1/TRBV3-2; cdr3_aa: CASSQKKQTVANTGELFF
v_call: TRBV19; cdr3_aa: CASRMGQANEKLFF
v_call: TRBV18; cdr3_aa: CASSPPGLAGAGEQFF
v_call: TRBV30; cdr3_aa: CARQTNEKLFF
v_call: TRBV7-9; cdr3_aa: CASSPGVLGYNEQFF
v_call: TRBV5-4; cdr3_aa: CASSRDSNTGELFF
v_call: TRBV18; cdr3_aa: CASSPSTSGSGDTGELFF
v_call: TRBV19; cdr3_aa: CASSIPGLHTGELFF
v_call: TRBV7-3; cdr3_aa: CASSLSVGGYGTDTQYF
v_call: TRBV7-9; cdr3_aa: CASRDPGGTDTQYF